Listed below are T cell receptor beta chains from one sample, sequenced in a study of shared clonotypes between healthy human individuals. Profiling relied on immunoSEQ multiplex PCR, and the TCRdb table lists in-frame clones only, not all of them. The table lists around 2.1 million clones, about 92% of them singletons, with under 2% in the top ten. The sequenced sample consisted of naive CD8+ T cells from PBMCs. Every receptor here comes from a man aged 18 to 30 in good health. Some clones in this sample may be carry-over from other donors' samples. Both conserved end residues are part of each CDR3. D genes are given only for firm matches. Where a row states a size, it is once, few, many or the class of an expanded clone; other rows omit it.

>few|TRBV20-1|TRBJ2-2|-|11
CSADVIGELFF
TGCAGTGCGGACGTGATCGGGGAGCTGTTTTTT
>-|TRBV7-9|TRBJ2-2|TRBD2|16
CASRSRTSGLTGELFF
TGTGCCAGCAGGTCCAGGACTAGCGGATTGACCGGGGAGCTGTTTTTT
>-|TRBV29-1|TRBJ1-2|-|14
CSVEDYEGNYGYTF
TGCAGCGTTGAAGATTATGAGGGTAACTATGGCTACACCTTC
>-|TRBV14|TRBJ1-2|-|13
CASSQDRSYGYTF
TGTGCCAGCAGCCAAGATCGATCGTATGGCTACACCTTC
>-|TRBV19|TRBJ2-5|-|13
CASSIGGEETQYF
TGTGCCAGTAGTATAGGGGGAGAAGAGACCCAGTACTTC
>-|TRBV5-6|TRBJ1-1|-|15
CASISTTRANTEAFF
TGTGCCAGCATCTCCACCACGAGGGCGAACACTGAAGCTTTCTTT
>-|TRBV7-9|TRBJ2-3|-|17
CASSAPRGGGRTDTQYF
TGTGCCAGCAGCGCCCCAAGGGGGGGCGGGAGAACAGATACGCAGTATTTT
>-|TRBV5-1|TRBJ2-4|TRBD2|16
CASSFGLAGAKNIQYF
TGCGCCAGCAGCTTTGGACTAGCGGGTGCCAAAAACATTCAGTACTTC
>-|TRBV5-8|TRBJ1-1|-|15
CASSLGTWGLTEAFF
TGTGCCAGCAGCTTAGGAACATGGGGGCTCACTGAAGCTTTCTTT
>-|TRBV28|TRBJ2-7|TRBD2|15
CASTPWGGETYEQYF
TGTGCCAGCACCCCGTGGGGGGGGGAGACCTACGAGCAGTACTTC
>-|TRBV30|TRBJ2-7|-|13
CAWSVTSGSEQYF
TGTGCCTGGAGTGTAACGTCAGGGAGCGAGCAGTACTTC
>-|TRBV7-2|TRBJ2-5|-|14
CASSLFSTRETQYF
TGTGCCAGCAGCTTATTCTCTACAAGGGAGACCCAGTACTTC
>-|TRBV27|TRBJ2-7|-|13
CASSEGLTYEQYF
TGTGCCAGCTCGGAGGGCCTAACCTACGAGCAGTACTTC
>-|TRBV11-2|TRBJ1-2|TRBD1|15
CASSDPGTADYGYTF
TGTGCCAGCAGCGACCCCGGGACAGCTGACTATGGCTACACCTTC
>-|TRBV6-1|TRBJ2-1|TRBD1|15
CASSETGTAYNEQFF
TGTGCCAGCAGTGAAACGGGGACAGCGTACAATGAGCAGTTCTTC
>-|TRBV9|TRBJ2-1|-|13
CASSNVGGNEQFF
TGTGCCAGCAGCAATGTAGGGGGCAATGAGCAGTTCTTC
>-|TRBV7-9|TRBJ2-5|TRBD2|15
CASSHLAGGVKTQYF
TGTGCCAGCAGCCATCTAGCGGGAGGGGTAAAGACCCAGTACTTC
>-|TRBV2|TRBJ2-7|TRBD2|14
CARTGTSGIHEQYF
TGTGCCAGGACCGGGACTAGCGGGATCCACGAGCAGTACTTC
>-|TRBV7-9|TRBJ2-1|TRBD2|15
CASSPSSGSVNEQFF
TGTGCCAGCAGCCCGAGTAGCGGGAGTGTTAATGAGCAGTTCTTC
>-|TRBV11-2|TRBJ2-7|-|13
CASSPPALREQYF
TGTGCCAGCAGCCCCCCCGCTTTGCGGGAGCAGTACTTC
>-|TRBV16|TRBJ2-2|-|13
CASSPTGLEELFF
TGTGCCAGCAGCCCCACTGGGTTGGAGGAGCTGTTTTTT
>once|TRBV6-6|TRBJ2-7|-|10
CASGGGEQYF
TGTGCCAGCGGAGGAGGCGAGCAGTACTTC
>-|TRBV30|TRBJ2-7|-|15
CAWSSGTPGAYEQYF
TGTGCCTGGAGTTCCGGGACACCGGGAGCGTACGAGCAGTACTTC
>-|TRBV29-1|TRBJ2-7|TRBD1|13
CSVAGTGAYEQYF
TGCAGCGTGGCCGGGACAGGGGCCTACGAGCAGTACTTC
>-|TRBV4-1|TRBJ2-5|-|14
CASSQRTAQETQYF
TGCGCCAGCAGCCAGCGGACTGCCCAAGAGACCCAGTACTTC
>-|TRBV5-1|TRBJ2-7|-|12
CASSLYRSEQYF
TGCGCCAGCAGCTTGTATCGTTCCGAGCAGTACTTC